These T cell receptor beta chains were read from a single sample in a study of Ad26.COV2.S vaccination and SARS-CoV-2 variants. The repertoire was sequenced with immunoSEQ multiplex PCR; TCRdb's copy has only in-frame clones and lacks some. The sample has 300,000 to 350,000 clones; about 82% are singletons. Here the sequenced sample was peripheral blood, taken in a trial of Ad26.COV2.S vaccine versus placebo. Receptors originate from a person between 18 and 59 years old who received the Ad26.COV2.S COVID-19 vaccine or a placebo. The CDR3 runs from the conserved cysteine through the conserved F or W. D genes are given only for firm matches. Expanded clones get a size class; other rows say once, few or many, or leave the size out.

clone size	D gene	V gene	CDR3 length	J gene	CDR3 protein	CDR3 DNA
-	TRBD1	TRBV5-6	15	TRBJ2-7	CASSFSGQGTYEQYF	TGTGCCAGCAGTTTTTCGGGACAGGGGACCTACGAGCAGTACTTC
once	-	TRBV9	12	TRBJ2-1	CASSTKGNEQFF	TGTGCCAGCAGTACAAAAGGGAATGAGCAGTTCTTC
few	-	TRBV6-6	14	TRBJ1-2	CASSPPGVVDGYTF	TGTGCCAGCAGTCCCCCGGGGGTGGTGGACGGCTACACCTTC
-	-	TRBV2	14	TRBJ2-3	CASSPLPSTDTQYF	TGTGCCAGCAGTCCATTGCCTAGCACAGATACGCAGTATTTT
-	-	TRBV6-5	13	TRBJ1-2	CASSYGTEYGYTF	TGTGCCAGCAGCTACGGGACTGAGTATGGCTACACCTTC
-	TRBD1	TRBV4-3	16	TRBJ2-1	CASSPSPGQASGEQFF	TGCGCCAGCAGCCCTTCACCGGGACAGGCGAGCGGGGAGCAGTTCTTC
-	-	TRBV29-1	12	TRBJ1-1	CSVLGVNTEAFF	TGCAGCGTACTGGGGGTGAACACTGAAGCTTTCTTT
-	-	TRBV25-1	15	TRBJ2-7	CASSGGGALSYEQYF	TGTGCCAGCTCAGGTGGGGGGGCCCTCTCCTACGAGCAGTACTTC
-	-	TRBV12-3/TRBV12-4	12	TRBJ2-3	CASRQTQGTQYF	TGTGCCAGCAGGCAGACACAGGGAACGCAGTATTTT
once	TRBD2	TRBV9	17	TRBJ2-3	CASSPGRLADLTDTQYF	TGTGCCAGCAGCCCTGGAAGACTAGCGGACCTCACAGATACGCAGTATTTT
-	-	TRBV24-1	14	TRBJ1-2	CATSDSRTDYGYTF	TGTGCCACCAGTGACTCCCGGACGGACTATGGCTACACCTTC
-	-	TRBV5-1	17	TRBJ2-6	CASSLVREPSGANVLTF	TGCGCCAGCAGCTTGGTTCGGGAACCCTCTGGGGCCAACGTCCTGACTTTC
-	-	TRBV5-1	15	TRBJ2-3	CASSLGPPRTDTQYF	TGCGCCAGCAGCTTGGGGCCCCCCCGCACAGATACGCAGTATTTT
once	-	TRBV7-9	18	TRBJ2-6	CASLGEGQASSGANVLTF	TGTGCCAGCCTAGGGGAGGGACAGGCCTCCTCTGGGGCCAACGTCCTGACTTTC
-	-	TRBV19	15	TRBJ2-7	CASSRGLPSSYEQYF	TGTGCCAGTAGTCGAGGACTACCTTCATCCTACGAGCAGTACTTC
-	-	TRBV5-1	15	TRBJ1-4	CASSLAGRTAEKLFF	TGCGCCAGCAGCTTGGCCGGCCGCACGGCAGAAAAACTGTTTTTT
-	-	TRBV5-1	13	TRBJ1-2	CASSLGGGRDKYF	TGCGCCAGCAGCTTGGGTGGAGGAAGGGATAAGTATTTC
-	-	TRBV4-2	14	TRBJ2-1	CASSDGLTYNEQFF	TGTGCCAGCAGCGACGGACTCACCTACAATGAGCAGTTCTTC
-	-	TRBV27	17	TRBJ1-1	CASSLSGGWGQGTEAFF	TGTGCCAGCAGTTTATCAGGGGGGTGGGGGCAAGGGACTGAAGCTTTCTTT
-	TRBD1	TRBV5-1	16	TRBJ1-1	CASSTGTGRGNTEAFF	TGCGCCAGCAGCACGGGGACAGGGCGAGGGAACACTGAAGCTTTCTTT
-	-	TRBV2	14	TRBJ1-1	CASKGKNMNTEAFF	TGTGCCAGCAAGGGGAAGAACATGAACACTGAAGCTTTCTTT
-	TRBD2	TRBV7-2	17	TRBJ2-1	CASSLALAGGVKGEQFF	TGTGCCAGCAGCTTAGCACTAGCGGGGGGTGTGAAAGGTGAGCAGTTCTTC
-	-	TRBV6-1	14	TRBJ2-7	CASSENWGIHEQYF	TGTGCCAGCAGTGAAAATTGGGGGATCCACGAGCAGTACTTC
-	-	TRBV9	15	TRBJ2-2	CASSVGGHSTGELFF	TGTGCCAGCAGCGTAGGTGGGCACTCCACCGGGGAGCTGTTTTTT
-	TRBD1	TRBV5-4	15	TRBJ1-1	CASSPTDRVRTEAFF	TGTGCCAGCAGCCCGACAGACAGGGTCCGCACTGAAGCTTTCTTT
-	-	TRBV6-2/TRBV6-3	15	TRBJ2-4	CASSSQALAKNIQYF	TGTGCCAGCAGCTCACAGGCCTTAGCCAAAAACATTCAGTACTTC
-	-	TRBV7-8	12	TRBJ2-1	CASSLRGGEQFF	TGTGCCAGCAGCCTACGGGGAGGTGAGCAGTTCTTC
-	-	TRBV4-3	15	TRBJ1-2	CASSQATPGVYGYTF	TGCGCCAGCAGCCAAGCAACACCAGGGGTCTATGGCTACACCTTC
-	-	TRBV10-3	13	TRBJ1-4	CAISDETNEKLFF	TGTGCCATCTCGGACGAAACTAATGAAAAACTGTTTTTT
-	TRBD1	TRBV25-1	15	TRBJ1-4	CASSDEDRVGGKLFF	TGTGCCAGCAGTGATGAGGACAGGGTAGGGGGAAAACTGTTTTTT
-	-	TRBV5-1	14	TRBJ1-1	CASSNGPANTEAFF	TGCGCCAGCAGCAATGGACCGGCGAACACTGAAGCTTTCTTT
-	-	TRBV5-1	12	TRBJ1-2	CASSLMPSGYTF	TGCGCCAGCAGCTTGATGCCCTCAGGCTACACCTTC
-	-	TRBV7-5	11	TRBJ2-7	CVRSGGKAKNF	TGTGTCAGAAGCGGGGGAAAGGCCAAGAACTTC
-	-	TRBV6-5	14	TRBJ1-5	CASSYSIGTQPQHF	TGTGCCAGCAGTTACTCGATTGGGACTCAGCCCCAGCATTTT
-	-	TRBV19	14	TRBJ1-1	CASKTGLGNTEAFF	TGTGCCAGTAAAACGGGTTTGGGGAACACTGAAGCTTTCTTT
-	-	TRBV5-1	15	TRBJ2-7	CASSLEDFGTYEQYF	TGCGCCAGCAGTCTGGAGGACTTTGGCACCTACGAGCAGTACTTC
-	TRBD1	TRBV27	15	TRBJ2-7	CASSSVGTVLYEQYF	TGTGCCAGCAGTTCCGTTGGGACAGTACTCTACGAGCAGTACTTC
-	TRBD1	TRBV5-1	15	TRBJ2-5	CASSLNQGVRETQYF	TGCGCCAGCAGCTTGAATCAGGGGGTACGAGAGACCCAGTACTTC